The text below deals with one T cell receptor (beta chain). The data were obtained in a study of blood T cell repertoires in COVID-19. Study-wide background: PBMCs, B-cell-depleted T cells, or T cells provided the cDNA or gDNA that made up the material.

Sequencing was performed with immunoSEQ multiplex PCR; in TCRdb, only in-frame clones are kept and a portion is missing. This table holds about 270,000 clones, approximately 90% found once. Looked up from germline, CDR1 is MNHEY and CDR2 is SMNVEV (reference sequence). Trimming took off 2 bases at V and 5 bases at J, with 13 bases between the two ends. The CDR3 extends over 14 amino acids. Material: PBMCs or T cells enriched from blood (not recorded which). This receptor was identified in a man aged 35-49 years who had been exposed to COVID-19. This chain joins TRBV27 and TRBJ2-7; D remains ambiguous. CDR3 region: CASSLMGRTDEQYF. As DNA, the CDR3 is TGTGCCAGCAGTTTAATGGGCAGAACCGACGAGCAGTACTTC.